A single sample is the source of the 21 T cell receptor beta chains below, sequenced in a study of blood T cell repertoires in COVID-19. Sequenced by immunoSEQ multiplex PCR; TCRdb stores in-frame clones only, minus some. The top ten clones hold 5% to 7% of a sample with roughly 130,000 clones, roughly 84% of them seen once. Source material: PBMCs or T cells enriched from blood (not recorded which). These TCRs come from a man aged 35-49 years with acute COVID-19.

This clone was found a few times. The CDR3 sequence: CASSLYGAYSNQPQHF. The CDR3 DNA is TGTGCCAGCAGTTTATATGGGGCTTATAGCAATCAGCCCCAGCATTTT. V gene TRBV27 combines with J gene TRBJ1-5; possibly TRBD1 for D (5 bases). The CDR3 has 16 residues. CDR1 MNHEY and CDR2 SMNVEV come from the germline V gene (reference sequence). V shed 1 base and J shed 0 bases, with 10 bases lying between them.

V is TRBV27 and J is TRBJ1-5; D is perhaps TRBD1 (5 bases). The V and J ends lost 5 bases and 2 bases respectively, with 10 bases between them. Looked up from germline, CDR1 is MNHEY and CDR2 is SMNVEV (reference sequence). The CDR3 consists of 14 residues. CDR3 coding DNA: TGTGCCAGCAGTCCCTTGACAGGCAATCAGCCCCAGCATTTT. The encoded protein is CASSPLTGNQPQHF.

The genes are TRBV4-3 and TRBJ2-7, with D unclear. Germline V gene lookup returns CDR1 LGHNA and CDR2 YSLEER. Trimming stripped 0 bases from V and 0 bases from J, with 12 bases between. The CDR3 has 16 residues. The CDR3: CASSQDVGPSSYEQYF. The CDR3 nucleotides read TGCGCCAGCAGCCAAGATGTGGGCCCGAGCTCCTACGAGCAGTACTTC.

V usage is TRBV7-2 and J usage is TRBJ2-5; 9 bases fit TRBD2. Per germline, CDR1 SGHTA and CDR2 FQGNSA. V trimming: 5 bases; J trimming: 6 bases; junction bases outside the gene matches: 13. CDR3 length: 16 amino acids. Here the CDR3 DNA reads TGTGCCAGCAGCCTCTTAGTGCGGGGGGGCCCAAAGACCCAGTACTTC. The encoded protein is CASSLLVRGGPKTQYF.

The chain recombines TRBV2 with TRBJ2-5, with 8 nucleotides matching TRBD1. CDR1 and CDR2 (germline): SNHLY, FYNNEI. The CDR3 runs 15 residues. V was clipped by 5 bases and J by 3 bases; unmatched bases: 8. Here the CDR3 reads CASSSDRGVEETQYF. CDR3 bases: TGTGCCAGCAGTTCCGACAGGGGAGTAGAAGAGACCCAGTACTTC.

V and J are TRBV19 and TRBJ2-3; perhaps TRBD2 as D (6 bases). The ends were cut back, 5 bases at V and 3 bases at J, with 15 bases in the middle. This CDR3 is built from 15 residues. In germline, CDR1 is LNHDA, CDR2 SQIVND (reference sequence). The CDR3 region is CASSFDSGWTDTQYF. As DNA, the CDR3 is TGTGCCAGTAGTTTTGACAGCGGGTGGACAGATACGCAGTATTTT. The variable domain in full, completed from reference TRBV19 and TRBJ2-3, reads DGGITQSPKYLFRKEGQNVTLSCEQNLNHDAMYWYRQDPGQGLRLIYYSQIVNDFQKGDIAEGYSVSREKKESFPLTVTSAQKNPTAFYLCASSFDSGWTDTQYFGPGTRLTVL.

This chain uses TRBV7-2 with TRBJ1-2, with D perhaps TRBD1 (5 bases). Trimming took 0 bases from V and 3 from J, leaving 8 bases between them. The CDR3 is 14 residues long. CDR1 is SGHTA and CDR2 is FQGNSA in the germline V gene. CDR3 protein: CASSLAGLYYGYTF. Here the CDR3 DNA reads TGTGCCAGCAGCTTAGCGGGACTTTACTATGGCTACACCTTC.

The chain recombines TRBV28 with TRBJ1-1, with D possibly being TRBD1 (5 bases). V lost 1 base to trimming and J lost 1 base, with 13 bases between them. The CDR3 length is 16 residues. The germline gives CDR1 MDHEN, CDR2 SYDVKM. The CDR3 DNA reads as TGTGCCAGCAGTTTATTGGCCGGGGGGAGGAACACTGAAGCTTTCTTT. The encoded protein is CASSLLAGGRNTEAFF. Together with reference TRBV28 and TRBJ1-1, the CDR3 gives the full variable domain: DVKVTQSSRYLVKRTGEKVFLECVQDMDHENMFWYRQDPGLGLRLIYFSYDVKMKEKGDIPEGYSVSREKKERFSLILESASTNQTSMYLCASSLLAGGRNTEAFFGQGTRLTVV.

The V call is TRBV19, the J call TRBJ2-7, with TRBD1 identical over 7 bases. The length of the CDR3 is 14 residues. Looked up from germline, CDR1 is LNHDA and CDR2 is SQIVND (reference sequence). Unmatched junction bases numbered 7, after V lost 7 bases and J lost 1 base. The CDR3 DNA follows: TGTGCCAGTAAAAACCGGGACAGTTCCTACGAGCAGTACTTC. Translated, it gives CASKNRDSSYEQYF.

CDR3 nucleotide sequence: TGTGCCAGCAGCATGGGGACAGAGAACACTGAAGCTTTCTTT. Encoded protein: CASSMGTENTEAFF. The chain links TRBV5-6 to TRBJ1-1, with TRBD1 matching over 7 bases. The CDR3 extends over 14 amino acids. Unmatched junction bases numbered 4, after V lost 4 bases and J lost 1 base. CDR1 is SGHDT and CDR2 is YYEEEE in the germline V gene.

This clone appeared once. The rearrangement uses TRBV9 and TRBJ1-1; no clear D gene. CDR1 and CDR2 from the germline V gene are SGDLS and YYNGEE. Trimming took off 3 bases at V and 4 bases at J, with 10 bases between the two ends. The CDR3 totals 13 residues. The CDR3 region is CASSETGTTEAFF. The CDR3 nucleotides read TGTGCCAGCAGCGAGACGGGTACCACTGAAGCTTTCTTT.

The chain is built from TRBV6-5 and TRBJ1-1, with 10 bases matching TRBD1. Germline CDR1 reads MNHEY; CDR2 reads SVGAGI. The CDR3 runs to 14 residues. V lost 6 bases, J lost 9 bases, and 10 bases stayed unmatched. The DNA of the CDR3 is TGTGCCAGCAGACAACCGGGACAGGGGTCTAAAGCTTTCTTT. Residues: CASRQPGQGSKAFF.

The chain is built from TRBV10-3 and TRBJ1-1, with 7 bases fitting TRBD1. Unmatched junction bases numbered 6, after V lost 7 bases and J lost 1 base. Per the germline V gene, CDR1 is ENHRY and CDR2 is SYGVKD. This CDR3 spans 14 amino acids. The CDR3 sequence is CAIIGGQWNTEAFF. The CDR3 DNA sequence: TGTGCCATCATTGGGGGACAGTGGAACACTGAAGCTTTCTTT.

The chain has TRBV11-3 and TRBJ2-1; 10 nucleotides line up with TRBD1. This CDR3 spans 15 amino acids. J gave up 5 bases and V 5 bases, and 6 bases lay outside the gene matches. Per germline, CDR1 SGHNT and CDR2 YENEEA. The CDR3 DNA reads TGTGCCAGCAGCACCCGACAGGGGGCTCACAATGAGCAGTTCTTC. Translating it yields CASSTRQGAHNEQFF.

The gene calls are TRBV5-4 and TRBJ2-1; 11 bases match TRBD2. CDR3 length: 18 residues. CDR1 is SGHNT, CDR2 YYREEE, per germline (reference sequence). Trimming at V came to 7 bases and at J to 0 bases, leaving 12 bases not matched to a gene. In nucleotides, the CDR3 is TGTGCCAGCCAGACGACTAGCGGGGTCTTAAGCTCCTACAATGAGCAGTTCTTC. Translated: CASQTTSGVLSSYNEQFF.

The CDR3 DNA is TGTGCCAGCATCGACCTCACAGGGTCGGCGTACTTC. Protein product: CASIDLTGSAYF. The chain carries TRBV7-2 and TRBJ2-7, with D maybe TRBD1 (6 bases). V was cut by 7 bases and J by 12 bases, with 19 bases left in between. The CDR3 consists of 12 residues. Per germline, CDR1 SGHTA and CDR2 FQGNSA.

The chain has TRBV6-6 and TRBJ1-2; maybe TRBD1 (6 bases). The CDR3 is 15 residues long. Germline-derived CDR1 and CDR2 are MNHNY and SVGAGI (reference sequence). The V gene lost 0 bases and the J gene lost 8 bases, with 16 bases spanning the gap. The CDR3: CASSYSPSRGNGYTF. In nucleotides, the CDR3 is TGTGCCAGCAGTTACTCCCCTAGCAGGGGTAACGGCTACACCTTC.

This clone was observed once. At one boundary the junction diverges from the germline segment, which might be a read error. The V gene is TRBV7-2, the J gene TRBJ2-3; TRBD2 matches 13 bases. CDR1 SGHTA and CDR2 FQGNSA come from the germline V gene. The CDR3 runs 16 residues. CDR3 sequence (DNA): TGTGCCAGCACCGTTACCGGGACTAGCGGGACAGGTACGCAGTATTTT. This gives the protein CASTVTGTSGTGTQYF.

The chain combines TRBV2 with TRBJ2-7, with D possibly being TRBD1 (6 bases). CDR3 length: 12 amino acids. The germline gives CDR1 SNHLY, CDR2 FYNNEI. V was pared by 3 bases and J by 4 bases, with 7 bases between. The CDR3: CASSEGAYEQYF. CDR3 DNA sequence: TGTGCCAGCAGTGAGGGGGCATACGAGCAGTACTTC.

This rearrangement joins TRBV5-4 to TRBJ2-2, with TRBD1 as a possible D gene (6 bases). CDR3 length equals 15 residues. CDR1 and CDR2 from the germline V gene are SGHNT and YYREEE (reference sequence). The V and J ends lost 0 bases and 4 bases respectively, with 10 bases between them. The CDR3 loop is CASSLAQGSTGELFF. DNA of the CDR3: TGTGCCAGCAGCTTGGCGCAGGGGAGCACCGGGGAGCTGTTTTTT. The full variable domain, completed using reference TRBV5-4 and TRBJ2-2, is ETGVTQSPTHLIKTRGQQVTLRCSSQSGHNTVSWYQQALGQGPQFIFQYYREEENGRGNFPPRFSGLQFPNYSSELNVNALELDDSALYLCASSLAQGSTGELFFGEGSRLTVL.

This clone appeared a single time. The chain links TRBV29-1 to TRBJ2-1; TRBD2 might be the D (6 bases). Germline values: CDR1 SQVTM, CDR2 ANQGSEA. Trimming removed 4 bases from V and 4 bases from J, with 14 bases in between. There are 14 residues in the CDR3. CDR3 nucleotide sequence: TGCAGCGTTGTTGGGCGGGAAAGGTACAATGAGCAGTTCTTC. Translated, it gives CSVVGRERYNEQFF.